The 32 T cell receptor beta chains reported below all come from one sample, sequenced in a study of a mutant IDH1 vaccine in newly diagnosed glioma listed by TCRdb under 2021. Reading the label with the study, this specimen's time point is: baseline, week 1 (first vaccination visit). What the treatment or condition label conveys for this sample: pre-vaccination baseline after standard-of-care therapy. Library preparation was by the immunoSEQ multiplex PCR assay. The source is immuneACCESS, and TCRdb retained only in-frame sequences with V and J called. Part of the clones is not carried over; for the studies checked, unresolved V genes explain less than half of this, and the remainder is unexplained. The sample records 85,000 to 100,000 clones, roughly 75% of which are singletons. The ten top clones hold around 7.5% of the sample. The sequencing used PBMCs, collected from a glioma patient treated with radiotherapy, temozolomide or both. These receptor sequences come from a man in his forties with glioma.

In this sample, this clone turned up a few times. The chain joins TRBV11-2 to TRBJ2-7; D remains unclear. The CDR3 is made up of 14 amino acids. V was shortened by 0 bases and J by 2 bases, with 8 bases between the two germline ends. Germline loops: CDR1 SGHAT, CDR2 FQNNGV. The CDR3 reads CASSLDATPYEQYF. CDR3 in DNA: TGTGCCAGCAGCTTAGATGCTACCCCCTACGAGCAGTACTTC.

The V gene is TRBV6-1, the J gene TRBJ1-2, with TRBD1 as a possible D gene (5 bases). The CDR3 is made up of 12 amino acids. CDR1 and CDR2 from the germline V gene are MNHNS and SASEGT. Trimming removed 4 bases from V and 5 bases from J, with 8 bases in between. The CDR3 spells CASSVDSYGYTF. The CDR3 nucleotides are TGTGCCAGCAGTGTAGACAGTTATGGCTACACCTTC.

A note on this clone: This likely reflects a read error, since a far larger clone is one base away. The V gene is TRBV5-8, the J gene TRBJ1-5; D perhaps matches TRBD1 (5 bases). CDR1 and CDR2 from the germline V gene are SGHTS and YDEGEE. The V end was cut by 2 bases, the J end by 3 bases, with 9 bases between. The CDR3 loop spans 14 amino acids. The CDR3 DNA follows: TGTGCCAGCAGCTTATGGGGGATCAATCAGCCCCAGCATTTT. Protein sequence: CASSLWGINQPQHF.

The chain combines TRBV11-2 with TRBJ1-6; D unclear. The germline V gene has CDR1 SGHAT and CDR2 FQNNGV. The CDR3 contains 12 residues. Trimming removed 0 bases from V and 9 bases from J, with 3 bases in between. The CDR3 nucleotides read TGTGCCAGCAGCTTAGAACTTTCACCCCTCCACTTT. This translates into CASSLELSPLHF.

This clone was seen only a few times. The chain is built from TRBV29-1 and TRBJ1-1, with D possibly matching TRBD1 (6 bases). The CDR3 is made up of 13 amino acids. Trimming stripped 4 bases from V and 4 bases from J, with 13 bases between. Germline assignment: CDR1 SQVTM and CDR2 ANQGSEA. Here the CDR3 DNA reads TGCAGCGTTGTCGCGAGGGGGGTCACTGAAGCTTTCTTT. It yields the protein CSVVARGVTEAFF.

The rearrangement links TRBV7-2 to TRBJ1-2; D perhaps matches TRBD1 (5 bases). The CDR3 is 11 residues long. The V and J ends lost 5 bases and 11 bases respectively, with 12 bases between them. The germline V gene has CDR1 SGHTA and CDR2 FQGNSA. In nucleotides, the CDR3 is TGTGCCAGCAGCCTGGGACTCTGGTACACCTTC. This codes for CASSLGLWYTF.

The chain couples TRBV27 to TRBJ2-6, with TRBD2 identical over 9 bases. With V trimmed by 5 bases and J by 4 bases, 12 bases remained unmatched. Germline V gives CDR1 MNHEY, CDR2 SMNVEV (reference sequence). CDR3 size: 18 residues. The CDR3 sequence: CASSTRSGRLSGANVLTF. The CDR3 nucleotides read TGTGCCAGCAGTACCCGCAGCGGGAGGCTTAGCGGGGCCAACGTCCTGACTTTC.

The chain uses TRBV14 and TRBJ2-2, with 13 bases fitting TRBD2. J was trimmed by 5 bases and V by 3 bases; bases with no gene match: 6. The V gene's germline CDR1 is SGHDN and CDR2 FVKESK. The CDR3 extends over 17 amino acids. The CDR3 loop reads CASSHMGLAGMTGELFF. CDR3 bases: TGTGCCAGCAGCCATATGGGACTAGCGGGAATGACCGGGGAGCTGTTTTTT.

The V gene is TRBV6-1, the J gene TRBJ1-4; TRBD1 matches at 8 bases. V lost 5 bases to trimming and J lost 8 bases; unmatched junction nucleotides: 7. The CDR3 consists of 14 residues. Germline-derived CDR1 and CDR2 are MNHNS and SASEGT. CDR3 region: CASSFRTGREKLFF. The CDR3 DNA reads TGTGCCAGCAGTTTTAGGACAGGGAGGGAAAAACTGTTTTTT.

The chain recombines TRBV19 with TRBJ2-3; the D gene could be TRBD1 or TRBD2 (5 bases each). The CDR3 covers 13 residues. Trimming took off 5 bases at V and 6 bases at J, with 12 bases between the two ends. The germline CDR1 and CDR2 sequences are LNHDA and SQIVND (reference sequence). CDR3 DNA sequence: TGTGCCAGTAGTTGGGGGTCCGCTGATACGCAGTATTTT. This translates into CASSWGSADTQYF.

This clone was observed a single time. This chain joins TRBV15 and TRBJ2-2; 7 nucleotides align to TRBD2. The CDR3 totals 14 residues. Trimming cost V 6 bases and J 5 bases; bases outside gene matches: 6. CDR1 is LNHNV and CDR2 is YYDKDF in the germline V gene (reference sequence). Here the CDR3 DNA reads TGTGCCACCAGTCCGGGACTACGTACCGGGGAGCTGTTTTTT. Protein: CATSPGLRTGELFF.

This chain uses TRBV5-4 with TRBJ1-6; D is perhaps TRBD1 (6 bases). V gave up 0 bases and J gave up 11 bases, with 15 bases separating them. CDR1 and CDR2 (germline): SGHNT, YYREEE (reference sequence). There are 15 residues in the CDR3. In DNA form, the CDR3 reads TGTGCCAGCAGCTTGGAGGGGGGAACGGGACCACCCCTCCACTTT. Translation gives CASSLEGGTGPPLHF.

This clone has just one count. J is TRBJ2-2 and V is TRBV6-6, with D possibly matching TRBD2 (5 bases). Germline CDR1 is MNHNY and CDR2 is SVGAGI (reference sequence). Trimming took off 4 bases at V and 3 bases at J, with 12 bases between the two ends. The CDR3 length is 15 residues. The CDR3 DNA sequence: TGTGCCAGCAGTTTCGGCGGGTGGGACACCGGGGAGCTGTTTTTT. Its translation: CASSFGGWDTGELFF.

This chain joins TRBV27 and TRBJ1-1, with 7 bases matching TRBD1. V shed 10 bases and J 4 bases; nucleotides not matched to a gene: 24. This CDR3 contains 18 residues. CDR1 and CDR2 from the germline V gene are MNHEY and SMNVEV (reference sequence). The CDR3 region has the DNA TGTGCCAACATCCTCGACAGGGAACTCATCCTCGGCGGCACTGAAGCTTTCTTT. Translated: CANILDRELILGGTEAFF.

V is TRBV30 and J is TRBJ2-2, with 7 bases identical to TRBD1. V dropped 3 bases and J dropped 4; count of bases not matched to a gene: 5. Germline CDR1 and CDR2: GTSNPN and SVGIG (reference sequence). The CDR3 length is 14 residues. CDR3 sequence: CAWRYRGRTGELFF. DNA of the CDR3: TGTGCCTGGAGATACAGGGGACGCACCGGGGAGCTGTTTTTT.

This clone was picked up a small number of times. The J gene is TRBJ1-5, the V gene TRBV4-1; the D gene is possibly TRBD1 (5 bases). Germline CDR1 reads MGHRA; CDR2 reads YSYEKL. The V end lost 1 base, the J end lost 6 bases, and 19 bases lay between the germline ends. The CDR3 runs to 17 residues. The chain's CDR3 is CASSQVIGAEGGQPQHF. DNA of the CDR3: TGCGCCAGCAGCCAAGTAATAGGGGCAGAAGGCGGTCAGCCCCAGCATTTT.

CDR3 sequence (DNA): TGTGCCAGCAGCTTGGACAGGGGGACCTACGAGCAGTACTTC. This codes for CASSLDRGTYEQYF. V is TRBV5-4 and J is TRBJ2-7, with TRBD1 matching over 8 bases. CDR3 length: 14 residues. Germline V gives CDR1 SGHNT, CDR2 YYREEE (reference sequence). With V trimmed by 0 bases and J by 2 bases, 1 base remained unmatched.

The chain uses TRBV7-2 and TRBJ1-4; 7 nucleotides match TRBD1. The germline CDR1 and CDR2 sequences are SGHTA and FQGNSA. Trimming took 5 bases from V and 8 from J; bases not matched to a gene: 11. This CDR3 is built from 15 residues. The CDR3 is CASSLTTGAGEKLFF. The CDR3 coding sequence is TGTGCCAGCAGCCTAACAACAGGGGCTGGGGAAAAACTGTTTTTT.

This chain joins TRBV9 and TRBJ2-7, with D perhaps TRBD2 (5 bases). This CDR3 is 15 amino acids long. Germline lookup yields CDR1 SGDLS and CDR2 YYNGEE. The V end lost 0 bases, the J end lost 2 bases, and 12 bases lay between the germline ends. The CDR3 reads CASSVGGGSPYEQYF. CDR3 in DNA: TGTGCCAGCAGCGTAGGAGGTGGGAGCCCCTACGAGCAGTACTTC.

The chain employs TRBV2 and TRBJ1-4; TRBD1 is a possible D gene (5 bases). The CDR3 length is 16 residues. Germline V gene sequence: CDR1 SNHLY, CDR2 FYNNEI. Trimming stripped 1 base from V and 3 bases from J, with 12 bases between. This CDR3 reads CASSEGSRQSNEKLFF. As DNA, the CDR3 is TGTGCCAGCAGTGAAGGAAGTCGACAGTCTAATGAAAAACTGTTTTTT.

The rearrangement uses TRBV4-3 and TRBJ1-2, with a tentative D call TRBD1 (5 bases). Germline values: CDR1 LGHNA, CDR2 YSLEER. The CDR3 runs 15 residues. Between the trimmed V and J ends, which lost 0 bases and 4 bases, there was a span of 12 bases. The CDR3 DNA reads TGCGCCAGCAGCCAAGAAGTCGGGACCGGCTATGGCTACACCTTC. This translates into CASSQEVGTGYGYTF.

V gene TRBV4-2 combines with J gene TRBJ1-5, with D tentatively TRBD1 (6 bases). The length of the CDR3 is 17 residues. From germline, CDR1 is LGHNA and CDR2 YNFKEQ. Trimming took 0 bases from V and 1 from J, leaving 13 bases between them. The CDR3 here is CASSQDVQGTSNQPQHF. DNA of the CDR3: TGTGCCAGCAGCCAAGACGTGCAGGGGACCAGCAATCAGCCCCAGCATTTT.

V usage is TRBV6-5 and J usage is TRBJ1-4; TRBD1 matches 8 bases. The germline gives CDR1 MNHEY, CDR2 SVGAGI. V was pared by 4 bases and J by 8 bases, with 6 bases of the junction left unmatched. CDR3 length: 14 amino acids. CDR3 residues: CASSFRTGREKLFF. As DNA, the CDR3 is TGTGCCAGCAGTTTTAGGACAGGGAGGGAAAAACTGTTTTTT.

The rearrangement uses TRBV10-3 and TRBJ2-7; 8 nucleotides agree with TRBD2. The CDR3 loop spans 15 amino acids. The trim removed 0 bases at V and 6 bases at J, leaving 7 bases unmatched. Germline V gene data show CDR1 as ENHRY and CDR2 as SYGVKD. The CDR3 reads CAISESRAGGAEQYF. As DNA, the CDR3 is TGTGCCATCAGTGAGTCGAGGGCGGGAGGAGCCGAGCAGTACTTC.

The chain is built from TRBV7-2 and TRBJ2-4; D tentatively fits TRBD1 or TRBD2 (6 bases each). The CDR3 length is 16 residues. Germline loops: CDR1 SGHTA, CDR2 FQGNSA. V was cut by 4 bases and J by 0 bases, with 13 bases left in between. The CDR3: CASSSVQGLAKNIQYF. The CDR3 region has the DNA TGTGCCAGCAGCTCTGTACAGGGACTAGCCAAAAACATTCAGTACTTC.

The chain couples TRBV28 to TRBJ2-7, with D uncertain. V was pared by 3 bases and J by 7 bases, with 13 bases between. This CDR3 has 13 residues. Germline lookup yields CDR1 MDHEN and CDR2 SYDVKM. In DNA form, the CDR3 reads TGTGCCAGCAGTTTCTTTCCAGCGTCTGAGCAGTACTTC. It codes for CASSFFPASEQYF.

This chain connects TRBV21-1 to TRBJ1-2; the tabulated D call, TRBD1, remains unverified against the DNA. TRBV21-1 is noted as a pseudogene. The CDR3 runs 13 residues. This chain's CDR3 is CASLDRGRRGYTF. The CDR3 region has the DNA TGTGCCAGCTTGGACAGGGGGCGCCGAGGCTACACCTTC.

The chain uses TRBV27 and TRBJ1-1, with TRBD1 identical over 9 bases. CDR3 length: 17 amino acids. V was clipped by 2 bases and J by 4 bases; unmatched bases: 11. The germline gives CDR1 MNHEY, CDR2 SMNVEV (reference sequence). Here the CDR3 reads CASSLLTGTGWATEAFF. CDR3 nucleotide sequence: TGTGCCAGCAGTTTACTGACAGGGACAGGGTGGGCCACTGAAGCTTTCTTT.

This chain joins TRBV6-6 and TRBJ2-7, with D perhaps matching TRBD1 or TRBD2 (5 bases each). The V and J ends lost 0 bases and 1 base respectively, with 7 bases between them. This CDR3 spans 14 amino acids. The germline V gene has CDR1 MNHNY and CDR2 SVGAGI (reference sequence). This CDR3 reads CASSYSRGSYEQYF. The CDR3 nucleotides read TGTGCCAGCAGTTACTCGAGGGGATCCTACGAGCAGTACTTC.

The table lists this clone with a few counts. V usage is TRBV5-5 and J usage is TRBJ2-4; 14 bases agree with TRBD2. After removal of 3 bases from V and 5 bases from J, the junction contained 4 bases not matched to a gene. This CDR3 is built from 16 residues. From germline, CDR1 is SGHKS and CDR2 YYEKEE (reference sequence). The CDR3 region has the DNA TGTGCCAGCAGCTCGGGACTAGCGGGAGTGGAAAACATTCAGTACTTC. Its translation is CASSSGLAGVENIQYF.

This rearrangement joins TRBV2 to TRBJ2-5; 7 positions match TRBD1. The DNA matches TRBJ2-7 better at its end, which makes the J call doubtful. Germline V gene sequence: CDR1 SNHLY, CDR2 FYNNEI. CDR3 length: 14 amino acids. The CDR3 loop is CASSGQGSAFEQYF. The CDR3 DNA reads TGTGCCAGCAGTGGACAGGGATCGGCCTTCGAGCAGTACTTC.

The genes are TRBV7-8 and TRBJ1-2, with TRBD1 matching 8 bases. This CDR3 is 14 amino acids long. CDR1 SGHVS and CDR2 FQNEAQ come from the germline V gene. V lost 1 base to trimming and J lost 4 bases; unmatched junction nucleotides: 2. Written as DNA, the CDR3 is TGTGCCAGCAGCTTAGGGGACAGGATCTATGGCTACACCTTC. It yields the protein CASSLGDRIYGYTF.